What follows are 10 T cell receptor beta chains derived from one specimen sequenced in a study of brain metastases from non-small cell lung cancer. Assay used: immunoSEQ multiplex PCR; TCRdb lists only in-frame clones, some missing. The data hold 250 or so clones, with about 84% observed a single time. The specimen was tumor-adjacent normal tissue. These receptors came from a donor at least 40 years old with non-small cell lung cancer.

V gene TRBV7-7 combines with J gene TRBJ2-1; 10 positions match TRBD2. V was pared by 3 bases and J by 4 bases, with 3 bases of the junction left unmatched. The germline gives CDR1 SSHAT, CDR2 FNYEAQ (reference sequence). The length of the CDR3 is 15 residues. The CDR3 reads CASSFGLAAYNEQFF. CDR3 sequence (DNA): TGTGCCAGCAGCTTTGGACTAGCGGCTTACAATGAGCAGTTCTTC.

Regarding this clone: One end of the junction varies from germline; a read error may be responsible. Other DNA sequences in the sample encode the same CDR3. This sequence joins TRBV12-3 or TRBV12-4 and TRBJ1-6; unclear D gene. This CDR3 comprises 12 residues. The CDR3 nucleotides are TGTGCCAGCAGCACTGCTACCGGGTCCCTCCATTTT. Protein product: CASSTATGSLHF.

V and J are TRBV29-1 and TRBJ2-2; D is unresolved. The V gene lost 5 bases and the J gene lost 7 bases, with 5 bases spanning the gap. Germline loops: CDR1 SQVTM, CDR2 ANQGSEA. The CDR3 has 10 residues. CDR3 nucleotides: TGCAGCGTTATGGACGGGGAGCTGTTTTTT. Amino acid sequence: CSVMDGELFF.

The CDR3 nucleotides read TGTGCCAGCAGCCCCGGGCTAGCGGGAGGGTTCACAGATACGCAGTATTTT. This translates into CASSPGLAGGFTDTQYF. V and J are TRBV7-9 and TRBJ2-3; 12 nucleotides agree with TRBD2. The CDR3 has 17 residues. Germline V CDR1 and CDR2: SEHNR, FQNEAQ (reference sequence). V lost 5 bases and J lost 2; bases outside the gene matches: 8. Using reference TRBV7-9 and TRBJ2-3 for the parts outside the CDR3, the full variable domain is DTGVSQNPRHKITKRGQNVTFRCDPISEHNRLYWYRQTLGQGPEFLTYFQNEAQLEKSRLLSDRFSAERPKGSFSTLEIQRTEQGDSAMYLCASSPGLAGGFTDTQYFGPGTRLTVL.

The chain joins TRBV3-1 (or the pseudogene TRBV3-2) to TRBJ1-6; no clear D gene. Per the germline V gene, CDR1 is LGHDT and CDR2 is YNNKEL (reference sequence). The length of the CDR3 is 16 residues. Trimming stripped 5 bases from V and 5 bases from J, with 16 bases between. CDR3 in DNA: TGTGCCAGCAGCGAGGTGGTCATACATCATAATTCACCCCTCCACTTT. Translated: CASSEVVIHHNSPLHF.

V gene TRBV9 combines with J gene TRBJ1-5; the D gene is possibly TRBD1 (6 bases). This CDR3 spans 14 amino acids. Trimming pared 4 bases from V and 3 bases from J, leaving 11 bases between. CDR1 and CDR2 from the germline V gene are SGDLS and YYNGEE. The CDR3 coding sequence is TGTGCCAGCAGCCCTCGACAGGACAATCAGCCCCAGCATTTT. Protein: CASSPRQDNQPQHF. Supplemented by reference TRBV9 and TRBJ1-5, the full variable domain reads DSGVTQTPKHLITATGQRVTLRCSPRSGDLSVYWYQQSLDQGLQFLIQYYNGEERAKGNILERFSAQQFPDLHSELNLSSLELGDSALYFCASSPRQDNQPQHFGDGTRLSIL.

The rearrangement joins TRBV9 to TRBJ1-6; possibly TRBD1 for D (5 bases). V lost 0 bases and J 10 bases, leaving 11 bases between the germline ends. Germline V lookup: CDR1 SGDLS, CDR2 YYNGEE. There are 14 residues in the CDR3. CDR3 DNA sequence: TGTGCCAGCAGCGTAGGGCAGGGTGGATCACCCCTCCACTTT. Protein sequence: CASSVGQGGSPLHF.

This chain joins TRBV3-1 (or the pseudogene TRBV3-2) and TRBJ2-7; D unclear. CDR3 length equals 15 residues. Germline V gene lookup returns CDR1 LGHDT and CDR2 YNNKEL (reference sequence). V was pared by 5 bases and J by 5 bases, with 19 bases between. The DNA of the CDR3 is TGTGCCAGCAGCTACACTACTCCCGTGTTAGACGAGCAGTACTTC. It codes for CASSYTTPVLDEQYF.

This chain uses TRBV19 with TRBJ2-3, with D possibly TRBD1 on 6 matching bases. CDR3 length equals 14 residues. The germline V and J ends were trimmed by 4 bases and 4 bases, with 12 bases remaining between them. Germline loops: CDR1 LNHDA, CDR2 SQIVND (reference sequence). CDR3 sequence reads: CASSTGAQADTQYF. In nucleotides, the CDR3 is TGTGCCAGTAGTACAGGGGCTCAGGCAGATACGCAGTATTTT.

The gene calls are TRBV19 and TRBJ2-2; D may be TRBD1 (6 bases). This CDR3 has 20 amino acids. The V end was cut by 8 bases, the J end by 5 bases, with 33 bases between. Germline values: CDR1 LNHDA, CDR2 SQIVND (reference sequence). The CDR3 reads CASSKPYGTSEQAYTGELFF. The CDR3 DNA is TGTGCCAGTTCAAAGCCCTACGGGACATCCGAGCAGGCCTATACCGGGGAGCTGTTTTTT.